This is a list of T cell receptor beta chains from one sample in a study of technical replicates of blood from a few donors. Clones were read by immunoSEQ multiplex PCR, and TCRdb kept only the in-frame ones, dropping some. The sample has 40,000 to 60,000 clones, about 90% seen once; the top ten hold about 3.6%. Material: PBMCs. The receptors were sampled from a human donor in good health. Some clones in this sample may be carry-over from other donors' samples. The CDR3 runs from the conserved cysteine through the conserved F or W. The D gene is left open where the match is weak. Size values are once, few and many counts, or a class for expanded clones, and some rows have none.

d_call	clone_size	v_call	j_call	cdr3_nt	cdr3_aa
TRBD2	-	TRBV9	TRBJ2-5	TGTGCCAGCAGCACCCGGGACTACTCACAAGAGACCCAGTACTTC	CASSTRDYSQETQYF
TRBD1	-	TRBV4-2	TRBJ2-7	TGTGCCAGCAGCCAAGTCCAGGGACAGGGGCTTGAGCAGTACTTC	CASSQVQGQGLEQYF
-	-	TRBV29-1	TRBJ2-3	TGCAGCGTTGGGACTAGCACAGATACGCAGTATTTT	CSVGTSTDTQYF
TRBD1	once	TRBV10-3	TRBJ1-1	TGTGCCATCAGTGTGCAGGGGGCTGGCACTGAAGCTTTCTTT	CAISVQGAGTEAFF
-	-	TRBV15	TRBJ2-7	TGTGCCACCAGCACACCGGTCAGGGAGAGGTTTGGCGGGGCCACCTACGAGCAGTACTTC	CATSTPVRERFGGATYEQYF
TRBD2	-	TRBV4-2	TRBJ2-1	TGTGCCAGCAGCCAAGATACTAGCGGGAGTTATGAGCAGTTCTTC	CASSQDTSGSYEQFF
TRBD2	-	TRBV11-2	TRBJ2-1	TGTGCCAGCAGCATACTAGCGGGAGCCGTTGAGCAGTTCTTC	CASSILAGAVEQFF
TRBD2	once	TRBV19	TRBJ2-3	TGTGCCAGTAGTATACCACTAGCGCGCACAGATACGCAGTATTTT	CASSIPLARTDTQYF
TRBD2	-	TRBV14	TRBJ2-1	TGTGCCAGCAGCTCCTTAGCGGGGGGGTTTGGTGAGCAGTTCTTC	CASSSLAGGFGEQFF
TRBD1	-	TRBV28	TRBJ1-2	TGTGCCAGCAGTTTAGGGGCAGGGGGCGGAGGCTACACCTTC	CASSLGAGGGGYTF
TRBD2	-	TRBV29-1	TRBJ2-3	TGCAGCGCCGAACGTAGTACTAGCGGGAGGCGGGCAGATACGCAGTATTTT	CSAERSTSGRRADTQYF
TRBD2	-	TRBV29-1	TRBJ2-7	TGCAGCGTTGGACTAGCTTACGAGCAATACTTC	CSVGLAYEQYF
-	once	TRBV19	TRBJ2-2	TGTGCCAGTAGGCAGGGGTTCAACACCGGGGAGCTGTTTTTT	CASRQGFNTGELFF
-	-	TRBV27	TRBJ1-2	TGTGCCAGCAGTTTAGGCCGGGACTCTCCCTATGGCTACACCTTC	CASSLGRDSPYGYTF
-	few	TRBV6-1	TRBJ1-2	TGTGCCAGCAGTGAATCGGACAGAACTGGCTACACCTTC	CASSESDRTGYTF
TRBD1	-	TRBV7-2	TRBJ2-7	TGTGCCAGCAGCTTAGTAGGGACAGGAAATAACTCCTACGAGCAGTACTTC	CASSLVGTGNNSYEQYF